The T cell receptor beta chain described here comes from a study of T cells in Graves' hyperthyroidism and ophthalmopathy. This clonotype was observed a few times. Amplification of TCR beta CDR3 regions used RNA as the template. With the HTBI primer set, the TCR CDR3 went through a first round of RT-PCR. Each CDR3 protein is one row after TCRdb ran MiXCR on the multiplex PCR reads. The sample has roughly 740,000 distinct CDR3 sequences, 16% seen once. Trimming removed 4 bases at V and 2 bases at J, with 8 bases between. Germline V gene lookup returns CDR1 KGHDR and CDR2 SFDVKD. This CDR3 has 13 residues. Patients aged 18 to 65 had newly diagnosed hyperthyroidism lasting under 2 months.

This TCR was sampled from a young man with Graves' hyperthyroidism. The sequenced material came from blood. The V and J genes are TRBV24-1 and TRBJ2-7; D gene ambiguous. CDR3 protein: CATSEGSAYEQYF. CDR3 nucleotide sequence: TGTGCCACCAGTGAAGGTAGTGCCTACGAGCAGTACTTC.